A selection of T cell receptor beta chains follows, all from one sample in a study of hypomethylating agent response in myelodysplastic syndrome. Sequencing used immunoSEQ multiplex PCR; TCRdb keeps in-frame clones, though not all of them. The sample shows several thousand clones, about 85% of them seen only once. This material consisted of bone marrow, taken before or after starting hypomethylating agent treatment for myelodysplastic syndrome (not recorded which). These TCRs come from a human donor with myelodysplastic syndrome. CDR3s include the opening cysteine and the closing phenylalanine or tryptophan. The D gene is left open where the match is weak. Size tells how often a clone was seen (once, few, many) or the class of an expanded clone, and some rows leave it out.

TRBD2	TRBJ2-5	TRBV4-2	once	CASSHAPGTSGGAETQYF
.	TRBJ2-3	TRBV4-2	.	CASSNLVSHTDTQYF
.	TRBJ1-5	TRBV6-1	.	CASLPTADSNQPQHF
.	TRBJ2-3	TRBV30	.	CAWRRGTITDTQYF
TRBD2	TRBJ2-3	TRBV7-9	.	CASSQDLAGGYTDTQYF
.	TRBJ2-4	TRBV19	.	CASSPLSGLSVNIQYF
.	.	TRBV30	.	CAWSNPGVAEQYF
TRBD1	TRBJ2-3	TRBV7-2	.	CASSLWTGGSDTQYF
.	TRBJ1-1	TRBV18	once	CASSRTKSTGNTEAFF
.	TRBJ1-2	TRBV19	.	CASSIRLDPGTYGYTF
.	TRBJ2-7	TRBV27	.	CASSLSQGYEQYF
.	TRBJ1-3	TRBV19	.	CASSMLLRASSGNTIYF
TRBD1	TRBJ1-2	TRBV30	few	CAWSRGGGYGYTF
.	TRBJ1-1	TRBV18	.	CASSPGLRAENTEAFF
.	TRBJ2-1	TRBV4-1	.	CASSQVMNNEQFF
.	TRBJ2-7	TRBV19	.	CASSTLRGSYEQYF
.	TRBJ1-5	TRBV7-9	.	CASSPSRGNSFTQPQHF
.	TRBJ1-4	TRBV25-1	few	CASSGDTSNEKLFF
.	TRBJ2-5	TRBV7-2	.	CASSLGLQETQYF
.	TRBJ2-5	TRBV11-2	.	CASSLVPGRSGGTQYF
.	TRBJ1-6	TRBV2	few	CASSFGSPLHF
.	TRBJ2-1	TRBV2	.	CASSESGVSYNEQFF
TRBD2	TRBJ2-3	TRBV7-2	.	CASSDGGVGTDTQYF
TRBD2	TRBJ2-4	TRBV7-2	.	CASSSVLAGGLAKNIQYF
TRBD2	TRBJ2-3	TRBV9	.	CASSVTSGITDTQYF
.	TRBJ2-7	TRBV29-1	.	CSVAETAIGYEQYF
TRBD1	TRBJ1-4	TRBV4-1	.	CASSQAPLTGGSNEKLFF
.	TRBJ1-5	TRBV18	.	CASSPGSTNQPQHF
TRBD2	TRBJ2-3	TRBV10-3	.	CAISSSGGASNTQYF